This T cell receptor (beta chain) is from a study of T cell therapy after organ transplantation. Turning to the study itself: Expansion used a peptide pool of 30 HLA class I and II CMV epitopes. Two of the ten patients were classed as nonresponders. Overall study results and limits: Reconstitution after therapy seemingly combined transferred and product-undetected endogenous clonotypes.

This clone was counted a few times. Its antigen is not known. Germline V lookup: CDR1 MNHEY, CDR2 SMNVEV (reference sequence). This CDR3 contains 16 residues. V was pared by 5 bases and J by 3 bases, with 7 bases of the junction left unmatched. As to time point: 4-8 weeks after completion of therapy. These transplant recipients had drug-resistant or recurrent cytomegalovirus infection. Here immunoSEQ multiplex PCR was the method, and the copy in TCRdb shows in-frame clones only, minus some. The repertoire consists of just under 20,000 clones, with roughly four fifths occurring once and the leading ten covering nearly 9.5%.

This clonotype was obtained from a human patient who had received a solid organ transplant and had CMV disease. Some T cells may be graft donor cells. The V and J genes are TRBV27 and TRBJ2-2; 9 bases fit TRBD1. The sample consisted of CD8+ T cells from blood, taken after autologous CMV-specific T cell therapy. The CDR3 protein is CASSPWTGDDTGELFF. Here the CDR3 DNA reads TGTGCCAGCAGTCCCTGGACAGGGGATGACACCGGGGAGCTGTTTTTT.